Below, one T cell receptor (beta chain) is given with its context. Antigen: not known. The CDR3 contains 18 residues. Germline V gene sequence: CDR1 MNHEY, CDR2 SMNVEV (reference sequence). The J segment lost 5 bases and the V segment lost 3 bases, leaving 15 bases of the junction unmatched. This specimen comes from a study of graft-versus-host responses after intestinal transplantation. General study findings and limits: Recipient-marrow GvH clones were detected, some having first appeared in ileum or blood.

Only in-frame clones appear in the TCRdb table, and some are missing; sequencing was by immunoSEQ multiplex PCR. Seen here are roughly 100,000 clones, 85% to 95% observed once, and the top ten hold approximately 0.069%. The chain couples TRBV27 to TRBJ2-5, with 10 positions matching TRBD2. Sequences were derived from unstimulated CD8+ T cells sorted from spleen or lymph node cells, sampled before transplant. The TCR sequence derives from a human donor who was the organ donor for an intestinal transplant. The CDR3 region has the DNA TGTGCCAGCAGTTTCTCTAGCGGGAGAAAGAGGACGCAGGAGACCCAGTACTTC. Residues: CASSFSSGRKRTQETQYF.